This entry describes one T cell receptor (beta chain). Its antigen is unidentified. The data derive from a study of T cell repertoires in cytomegalovirus infection. The overall study: Both CMV infection and a matching HLA type were indicated by public TCR beta signatures. Study observations and caveats: There were carriers of CMV plus the relevant HLA, and cumulative public TCR beta family frequency identified them. The ex vivo response was dominated by HLA-C-restricted CMV-specific TCR beta clonotypes.

Between the trimmed V and J ends, which lost 0 bases and 0 bases, there was a span of 10 bases. The CDR3 loop spans 16 amino acids. Germline V lookup: CDR1 SGHNT, CDR2 YYREEE (reference sequence). TCRdb re-called the reads with MiXCR, one entry per CDR3 protein. The sample records around 490,000 distinct CDR3 sequences, about 30% being singletons. This TCR derives from a human donor in good health (CMV status not recorded). Some clones in this sample may be carry-over from other donors' samples. The chain has TRBV5-4 and TRBJ2-1; D unresolved. Sequences were obtained from PBMCs. CDR3 sequence: CASSLVRPSSYNEQFF. The CDR3 DNA is TGTGCCAGCAGCTTGGTTCGGCCTAGCTCCTACAATGAGCAGTTCTTC.